The text below deals with one T cell receptor (beta chain). Germline V CDR1 and CDR2: LGHDT, YNNKEL (reference sequence). This CDR3 region has 18 residues. The trim removed 1 base at V and 3 bases at J, leaving 6 bases unmatched. Original processing notes: Cell counts per sample came from amplifying reference gene primers. Data came from immunoSEQ multiplex PCR; TCRdb stores just in-frame clones and leaves some out. V and J calls and clone size are those listed in that table; D and trimming were worked out from the DNA. The table lists roughly 160,000 clones, 65% to 90% of them singletons. The record originates from a study of blood T cell repertoires in COVID-19. Overall study context: COVID-19 samples, acute and convalescent, were from the United States, Italy and Spain. Sources were T cells, B-cell-depleted T cells, or PBMCs; the material itself was cDNA or gDNA.

V and J are TRBV3-1 (or the pseudogene TRBV3-2) and TRBJ2-3; 14 bases fit TRBD2. The sample consisted of peripheral blood. The TCR was taken from a man between 60 and 70 years old with acute or convalescent COVID-19. CDR3 region: CASSQAGTSGGGTDTQYF. The CDR3 coding sequence is TGTGCCAGCAGCCAAGCGGGGACTAGCGGGGGAGGGACAGATACGCAGTATTTT.